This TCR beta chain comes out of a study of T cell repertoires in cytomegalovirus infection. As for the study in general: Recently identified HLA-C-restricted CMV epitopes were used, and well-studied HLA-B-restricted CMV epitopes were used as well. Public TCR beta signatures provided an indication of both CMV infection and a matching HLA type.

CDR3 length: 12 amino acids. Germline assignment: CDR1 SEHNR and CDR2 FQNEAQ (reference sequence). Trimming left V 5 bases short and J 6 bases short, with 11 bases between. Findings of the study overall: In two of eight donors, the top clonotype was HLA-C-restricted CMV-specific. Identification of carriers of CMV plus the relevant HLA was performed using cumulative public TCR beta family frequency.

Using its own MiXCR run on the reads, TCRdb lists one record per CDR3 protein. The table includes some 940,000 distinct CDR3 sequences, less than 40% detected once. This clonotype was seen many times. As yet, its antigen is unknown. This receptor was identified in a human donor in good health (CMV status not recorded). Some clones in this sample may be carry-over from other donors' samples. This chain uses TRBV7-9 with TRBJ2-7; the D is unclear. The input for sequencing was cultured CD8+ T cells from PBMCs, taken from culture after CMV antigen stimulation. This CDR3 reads CASSRDPGEQYF. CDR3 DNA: TGTGCCAGCAGCCGCGACCCCGGCGAGCAGTACTTC.